Shown below are 16 T cell receptor beta chains from a single sample sequenced in a study of vaccination and CD4 T cells after COVID-19. Treatment here: approximately 11-day PBMC culture with coronavirus spike peptide pools or control peptides (ViraFEST assay). The assay that was used to sequence DNA from cultured CD4+ T cells was the Oncomine TCR Beta short-read assay. One entry per CDR3 protein results from TCRdb running MiXCR on the PCR reads. This table has about 10,000 distinct CDR3 sequences, over 55% appearing once. Their recognized antigens are unknown. The sequencing input was CD4+ T cells from blood, cultured in vitro. These receptor sequences come from a human donor who had recovered from COVID-19.

This clonotype was seen a handful of times. The chain recombines TRBV2 with TRBJ2-5, with D tentatively TRBD2 (5 bases). Trimming pared 4 bases from V and 5 bases from J, leaving 11 bases between. CDR3 length equals 13 residues. Looked up from germline, CDR1 is SNHLY and CDR2 is FYNNEI. CDR3: CASSVRQRETQYF. DNA for the CDR3: TGTGCCAGCAGTGTCAGGCAGCGGGAGACCCAGTACTTC.

The rearrangement joins TRBV10-3 to TRBJ1-6, with 8 bases matching TRBD1. Germline-derived CDR1 and CDR2 are ENHRY and SYGVKD. Losses at the gene ends were 6 bases for V and 5 bases for J; bases not matched to a gene: 6. The CDR3 has 15 amino acids. CDR3 DNA sequence: TGTGCCATCAGGGGGAGGGGACAGGATAATTCACCCCTCCACTTT. It encodes CAIRGRGQDNSPLHF.

This chain uses TRBV11-3 with TRBJ2-1, with unresolved D. V lost 5 bases, J lost 3 bases, and 8 bases lay in between. In germline, CDR1 is SGHNT, CDR2 YENEEA. The CDR3 is made up of 13 amino acids. For the CDR3, the DNA is TGTGCCAGCAGCGATTATAGCTACAATGAGCAGTTCTTC. Its translation: CASSDYSYNEQFF.

The J gene is TRBJ1-2, the V gene TRBV7-2; 7 bases line up with TRBD1. J lost 6 bases, V lost 1 base, and 8 bases had no gene match. Germline V gives CDR1 SGHTA, CDR2 FQGNSA. This CDR3 is 15 amino acids long. The CDR3 coding sequence is TGTGCCAGCAGCTTAGGATCGTTACAGGGGAATGGCTACACCTTC. Its translation is CASSLGSLQGNGYTF.

A few counts support this clonotype. This chain connects TRBV6-1 to TRBJ1-2; no clear D. The V gene lost 3 bases and the J gene lost 0 bases, with 11 bases spanning the gap. The CDR3 has 15 residues. Germline lookup yields CDR1 MNHNS and CDR2 SASEGT. The CDR3 DNA follows: TGTGCCAGCAGTGAGTATGGCGTCGCTAACTATGGCTACACCTTC. This gives the protein CASSEYGVANYGYTF.

This clonotype occurred a few times. The chain employs TRBV20-1 and TRBJ2-7, with TRBD2 matching 11 bases. CDR3 length: 15 residues. V gave up 6 bases and J gave up 4 bases; unmatched junction bases: 11. Germline lookup yields CDR1 DFQATT and CDR2 SNEGSKA (reference sequence). The CDR3 is CSATTSGGAGYEQYF. CDR3 nucleotide sequence: TGCAGTGCCACTACTAGCGGGGGCGCTGGGTACGAGCAGTACTTC.

The chain has TRBV24-1 and TRBJ2-1; D is ambiguous. The length of the CDR3 is 12 residues. Trimming removed 6 bases from V and 5 bases from J, with 7 bases in between. CDR1 and CDR2 from the germline V gene are KGHDR and SFDVKD. Here the CDR3 reads CATSTNNNEQFF. CDR3 nucleotides: TGTGCCACCAGTACCAACAACAATGAGCAGTTCTTC.

The chain joins TRBV4-1 to TRBJ2-1; TRBD2 matches 10 bases. V gave up 2 bases and J gave up 7 bases; unmatched junction bases: 5. The CDR3 loop spans 15 amino acids. CDR1 and CDR2 from the germline V gene are MGHRA and YSYEKL. CDR3 protein: CASSQTGLADNEQFF. CDR3 in DNA: TGCGCCAGCAGCCAAACCGGACTAGCGGATAATGAGCAGTTCTTC.

The rearrangement joins TRBV20-1 to TRBJ1-1; D is possibly TRBD1 (6 bases). Germline V lookup: CDR1 DFQATT, CDR2 SNEGSKA (reference sequence). Trimming shortened V by 1 base and J by 7 bases, and 19 bases separated the two germline ends. CDR3 size: 15 residues. The CDR3 reads CSARADAGQRLEAFF. As DNA, the CDR3 is TGCAGTGCTAGAGCCGACGCCGGACAGAGGCTTGAAGCTTTCTTT.

V gene TRBV2 combines with J gene TRBJ1-5, with D hard to call. V was clipped by 6 bases and J by 0 bases, with 12 bases between them. Germline CDR1 is SNHLY and CDR2 is FYNNEI. CDR3 length equals 15 residues. CDR3 nucleotides: TGTGCCAGCAGGGTCACACCTTTTAGCAATCAGCCCCAGCATTTT. Protein: CASRVTPFSNQPQHF.

This chain uses TRBV11-1 with TRBJ2-1; 13 bases fit TRBD2. Germline CDR1 SGHAT, CDR2 FQDESV (reference sequence). Trimming cost V 4 bases and J 6 bases; bases outside gene matches: 6. The CDR3 has 16 residues. The CDR3 DNA reads as TGTGCCAGCAGCTACCGGACTAGCGGGAGCATCAATGAGCAGTTCTTC. It codes for CASSYRTSGSINEQFF. Supplemented by reference TRBV11-1 and TRBJ2-1, the full variable domain reads EAEVAQSPRYKITEKSQAVAFWCDPISGHATLYWYRQILGQGPELLVQFQDESVVDDSQLPKDRFSAERLKGVDSTLKIQPAELGDSAMYLCASSYRTSGSINEQFFGPGTRLTVL.

This sequence joins TRBV6-1 and TRBJ1-1; tentatively, D is TRBD1 (5 bases). Germline V CDR1 and CDR2: MNHNS, SASEGT. The V end lost 8 bases, the J end lost 1 base, and 14 bases lay between the germline ends. This CDR3 comprises 14 residues. The CDR3 DNA follows: TGTGCCAGCGGGGACCCCTGGGGGAACACTGAAGCTTTCTTT. Translating gives CASGDPWGNTEAFF.

The V and J genes are TRBV19 and TRBJ1-2; D uncertain. The CDR3 consists of 13 residues. CDR1 and CDR2 from the germline V gene are LNHDA and SQIVND (reference sequence). The germline V and J ends were trimmed by 6 bases and 8 bases, with 16 bases remaining between them. CDR3 bases: TGTGCCAGTAGCATCCTGCAGACAAGCGGCTACACCTTC. It translates to CASSILQTSGYTF.

The genes are TRBV19 and TRBJ2-2; D is tentatively TRBD1 or TRBD2 (5 bases each). Germline V gene sequence: CDR1 LNHDA, CDR2 SQIVND (reference sequence). The CDR3 totals 15 residues. V was shortened by 3 bases and J by 2 bases, with 10 bases between the two germline ends. The CDR3 spells CASSMRGGNTGELFF. The DNA of the CDR3 is TGTGCCAGTAGTATGCGTGGGGGTAACACCGGGGAGCTGTTTTTT. The whole variable domain, filled in from reference TRBV19 and TRBJ2-2, reads DGGITQSPKYLFRKEGQNVTLSCEQNLNHDAMYWYRQDPGQGLRLIYYSQIVNDFQKGDIAEGYSVSREKKESFPLTVTSAQKNPTAFYLCASSMRGGNTGELFFGEGSRLTVL.

Sample share makes this clonotype medium-sized. CDR3 DNA sequence: TGTGCCAGCAGGACGAGGGGTGAGGGTGAAAAACTGTTTTTT. Encoded protein: CASRTRGEGEKLFF. This chain joins TRBV27 and TRBJ1-4, with D possibly TRBD1 on 5 matching bases. Trimming removed 6 bases at V and 7 bases at J, with 15 bases between. CDR1 MNHEY and CDR2 SMNVEV come from the germline V gene (reference sequence). The CDR3 spans 14 residues.

This clonotype was observed a few times. The chain combines TRBV20-1 with TRBJ1-1, with TRBD1 matching over 8 bases. The V and J ends lost 3 bases and 4 bases, in that order; junction bases with no gene match: 4. This CDR3 spans 13 amino acids. Germline V lookup: CDR1 DFQATT, CDR2 SNEGSKA (reference sequence). The CDR3, as DNA: TGCAGTGCTAGTGAAACAGGGGGCACTGAAGCTTTCTTT. Translation: CSASETGGTEAFF.